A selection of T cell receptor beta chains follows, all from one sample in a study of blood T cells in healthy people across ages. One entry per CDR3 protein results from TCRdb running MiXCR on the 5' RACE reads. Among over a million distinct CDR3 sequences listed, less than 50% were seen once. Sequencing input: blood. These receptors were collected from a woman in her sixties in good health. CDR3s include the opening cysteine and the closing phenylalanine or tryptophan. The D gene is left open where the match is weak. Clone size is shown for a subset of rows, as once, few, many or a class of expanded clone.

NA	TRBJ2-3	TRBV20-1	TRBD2	TGCAGTGCTAGACTAGCGGGACGCACAGATACGCAGTATTTT	CSARLAGRTDTQYF
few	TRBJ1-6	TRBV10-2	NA	TGCGCCAGCAGACATGACAGAAATTCACCCCTCCACTTT	CASRHDRNSPLHF
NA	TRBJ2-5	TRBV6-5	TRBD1	TGTGCCAGCAGTTCCCGATGGGACAGGAGACAAGAGACCCAGTACTTC	CASSSRWDRRQETQYF
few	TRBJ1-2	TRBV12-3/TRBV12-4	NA	TGTGCCAGCAGTCCCAGGGTTGCGGGCCCTTATGGCTACACCTTC	CASSPRVAGPYGYTF
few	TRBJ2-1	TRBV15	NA	TGTGCCACCAGCAGAGATAACAGCGGGCTGTACAATGAGCAGTTCTTC	CATSRDNSGLYNEQFF
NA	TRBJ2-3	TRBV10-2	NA	TGCGCCAGCAGTGAGTCATGGACAGATACGCAGTATTTT	CASSESWTDTQYF
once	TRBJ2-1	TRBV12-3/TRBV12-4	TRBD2	TGTGTCAGCAGTTTATCTAGCGGGAGCGATGAGCAGTTCTTC	CVSSLSSGSDEQFF
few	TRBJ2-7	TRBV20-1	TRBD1	TGCAGTGCCGCCGGGACAGATCGCGACGAGCAGTACTTC	CSAAGTDRDEQYF
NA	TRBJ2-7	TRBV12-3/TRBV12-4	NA	TGTGCCAGCACCCCCGGCGGGTACTACGAGCAGTACTTC	CASTPGGYYEQYF
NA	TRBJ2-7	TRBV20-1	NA	TGCAGTGCTAGACGATCAGGGCCGTTTTCCTACGAGCAGTACTTC	CSARRSGPFSYEQYF
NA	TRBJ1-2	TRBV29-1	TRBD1	TGCAGCGTTTCACAGGGGACTAACTATGGCTACACCTTC	CSVSQGTNYGYTF
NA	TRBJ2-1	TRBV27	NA	TGTGCCAGCAGTTTCCGTGGAACCGAGCAGTTCTTC	CASSFRGTEQFF
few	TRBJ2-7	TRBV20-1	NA	TGCAGTGCTAGTACAGATTTTCCCCCGGACGAGCAGTACTTC	CSASTDFPPDEQYF
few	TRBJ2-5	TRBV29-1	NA	TGCAGCGTTGAAGGGGGTGAGGTTCTCCAAGAGACCCAGTACTTC	CSVEGGEVLQETQYF
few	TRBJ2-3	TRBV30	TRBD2	TGTGCCTGGAGTTGGACTAGCGGGAGTTCAGATACGCAGTATTTT	CAWSWTSGSSDTQYF
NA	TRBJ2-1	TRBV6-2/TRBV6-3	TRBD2	TGTGCCAGCAGTTTGTTTAGCGGGGCCTCCTACAATGAGCAGTTCTTC	CASSLFSGASYNEQFF
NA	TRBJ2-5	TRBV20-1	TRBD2	TGCAGTGCTAGAACGGGGGGGCTAGGAGAGACCCAGTACTTC	CSARTGGLGETQYF
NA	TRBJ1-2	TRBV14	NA	TGTGCCAGCAGCCAAGATCCCAGCAGCTATGGCTACACCTTC	CASSQDPSSYGYTF
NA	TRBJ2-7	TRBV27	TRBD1	TGTGCCAGCAGTTTTCTTTGGGACAGGGGGTCGATCTACGAGCAGTACTTC	CASSFLWDRGSIYEQYF
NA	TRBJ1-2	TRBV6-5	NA	TGTGCCAGCAGTTACTCGGGCGGCCTCTATGGCTACACCTTC	CASSYSGGLYGYTF
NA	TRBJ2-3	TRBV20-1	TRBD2	TGCAGTGCTACGGGACTAGCGGTAGCAACGCAGTATTTT	CSATGLAVATQYF
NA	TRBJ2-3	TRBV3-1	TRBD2	TGTGCCAGCAGCCTCCGGACTAGCCGGTATACAGATACGCAGTATTTT	CASSLRTSRYTDTQYF
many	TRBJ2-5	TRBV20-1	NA	TGCAGTGCTGGAAGGGGGATCGGGAGCGGCGGAGAGACCCAGTACTTC	CSAGRGIGSGGETQYF
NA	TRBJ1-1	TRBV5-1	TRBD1	TGCGCCAGCAGCCCGGGACAGGTTCAGAACACTGAAGCTTTCTTT	CASSPGQVQNTEAFF
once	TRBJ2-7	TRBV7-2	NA	TGTGCCAGCAGCTCGGGGTATCTGACCTACGAGCAGTACTTC	CASSSGYLTYEQYF
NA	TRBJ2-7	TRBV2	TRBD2	TGTGCCAGCCGGGGGACTAGCGGGCCGGGGCAGTACTTC	CASRGTSGPGQYF
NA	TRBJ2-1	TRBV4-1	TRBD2	TGCGCCAGCAGCCAACCGCGACTAGCGGGAGACCGGAATGAGCAGTTCTTC	CASSQPRLAGDRNEQFF
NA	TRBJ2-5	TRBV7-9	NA	TGTGCCAGCAGCGTAGTCGCACAGGGAAATGAGCAGTACTTC	CASSVVAQGNEQYF
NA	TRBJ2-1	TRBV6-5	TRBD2	TGTGCCAGCAGCCACGAGGGAGGGGCGTCTAATGAGCAGTTCTTC	CASSHEGGASNEQFF
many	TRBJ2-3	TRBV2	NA	TGTGCCAGCAGTGTGGGGTCCAGGGCAGATACGCAGTATTTT	CASSVGSRADTQYF
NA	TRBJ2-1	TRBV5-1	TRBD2	TGCGCCAGCAGTCCTGAATTAGCGGGAGGGCCCGGTGAGCAGTTCTTC	CASSPELAGGPGEQFF
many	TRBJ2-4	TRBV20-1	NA	TGCAGTGCAACGAAGGACGGAAGGCTAGCCAAAAACATTCAGTACTTC	CSATKDGRLAKNIQYF
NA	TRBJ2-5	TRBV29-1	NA	TGCAGCGTTTCGGGCTCTAAAGCGGAGACCCAGTACTTC	CSVSGSKAETQYF
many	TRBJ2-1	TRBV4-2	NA	TGTGCCAGCAGCCCAGGGAGGAGCTCCTACAATGAGCAGTTCTTC	CASSPGRSSYNEQFF
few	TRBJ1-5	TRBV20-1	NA	TGCAGTGCTCAGGGAGGAAGCAATCAGCCCCAGCATTTT	CSAQGGSNQPQHF
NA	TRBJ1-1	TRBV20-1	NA	TGCAGTGCTAGAGATGATGCGGGTAGGACTGAAGCTTTCTTT	CSARDDAGRTEAFF
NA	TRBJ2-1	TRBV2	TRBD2	TGTGCCAGCCATCCGGGACTAGCGGGAGGTGAGCAGTTCTTC	CASHPGLAGGEQFF
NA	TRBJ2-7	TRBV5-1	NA	TGCGCCACCGTTATAAGAGAGGGGGACGGGGAATGGTACGAGCAGTACTTC	CATVIREGDGEWYEQYF
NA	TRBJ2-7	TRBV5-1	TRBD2	TGCGCCAGCAGCTTCGGGGAGGGACTCTCCTACGAGCAGTACTTC	CASSFGEGLSYEQYF
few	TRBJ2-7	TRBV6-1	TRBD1	TGTGCCAGCAGTGAAGCGGCAGGGGGCGTCCCCCCGTACGAGCAGTACTTC	CASSEAAGGVPPYEQYF
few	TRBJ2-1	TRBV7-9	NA	TGTGCCAGCAGCTTAGTCCAAGCAGCCAATGAGCAGTTCTTC	CASSLVQAANEQFF
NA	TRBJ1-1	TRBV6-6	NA	TGTGCCAGCAGTCAGAAACAGGGTTCTGAAGCTTTCTTT	CASSQKQGSEAFF
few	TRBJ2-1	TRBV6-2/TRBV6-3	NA	TGTGCCAGCAGGCGCCCCCAAACTAGCCTGTTCTTC	CASRRPQTSLFF
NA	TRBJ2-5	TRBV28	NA	TGTGCCAGCAGTCGCCTGACTAGTGCAAGGACCCAGTACTTC	CASSRLTSARTQYF
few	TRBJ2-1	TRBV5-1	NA	TGCGCCAGCAGCTTGGAGGTAGCCGAGCAGTTCTTC	CASSLEVAEQFF
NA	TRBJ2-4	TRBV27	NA	TGTGCCAGCAGTTTCCAGGGCAACGGGCAGTACTTC	CASSFQGNGQYF
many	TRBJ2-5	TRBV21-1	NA	TGTGCCAGCAGCAACGAGGAGACCCAGTACTTC	CASSNEETQYF
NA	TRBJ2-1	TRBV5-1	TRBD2	TGCGCCAGCAGCGATAGCGGGAGGGCCAAGGAGCAGTTCTTC	CASSDSGRAKEQFF
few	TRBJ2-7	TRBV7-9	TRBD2	TGTGCCAGCAGCCACCCGACTAGCGGGAGTCGCGAGCAGTACTTC	CASSHPTSGSREQYF
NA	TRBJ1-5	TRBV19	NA	TGTGCCAGTAGTATTAAGGGCCCTCTGGGGAATCAGCCCCAGCATTTT	CASSIKGPLGNQPQHF
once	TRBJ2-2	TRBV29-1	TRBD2	TGCAGCGTACTAGCGGGAGGTTTCGGGGAGCTGTTTTTT	CSVLAGGFGELFF
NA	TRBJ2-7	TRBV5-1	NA	TGCGCCAGCAGCTTGGCTTCCCCGAGGGGCTACGAGCAGTACTTC	CASSLASPRGYEQYF